This T cell receptor (beta chain) derives from a study of cytomegalovirus exposure and HLA in healthy donors. Study summary: Counted in an early data release were about 86 million unique TCRs from HLA-typed donors. Among the approximately 400 donors who were genotyped, over 70% fell in the genetic ancestry cluster that is associated with self-reported Caucasian donors.

With respect to this clone: The same CDR3 also results from other DNA sequences found in this sample.

Between the trimmed V and J ends, which lost 11 bases and 1 base, there was a span of 18 bases. The CDR3 contains 15 residues. The germline V gene encodes CDR1 MNHNS and CDR2 SASEGT. The PCR ran on 60 Vbeta and 13 Jbeta primers. Assay used: immunoSEQ multiplex PCR; TCRdb lists only in-frame clones, some missing. The sample includes 200,000 to 250,000 clones. Healthy bone marrow donors made up the donor group. This receptor was taken from a woman in her 30s in good health and CMV-seropositive. The gene calls are TRBV6-1 and TRBJ2-1, with a possible D match to TRBD1 (5 bases). Input material: PBMCs. CDR3 protein: CASKLQGHSYNEQFF. CDR3 coding DNA: TGTGCCTCGAAACTGCAGGGCCATTCCTACAATGAGCAGTTCTTC.